The source of this TCR beta chain is a study of spatial heterogeneity in lung cancer. MiXCR was run by TCRdb on the 5' RACE reads, yielding one entry per CDR3 protein. The repertoire consists of about 5,300 distinct CDR3 sequences, with 6.5% to 7.5% occurring once and the leading ten covering over 40%. This CDR3 spans 14 amino acids. Trimming removed 1 base at V and 2 bases at J, with 9 bases between. Germline V lookup: CDR1 SGHTA, CDR2 FQGNSA. Study observations and caveats: Intratumoral expanded alpha and beta TCR counts were found to track tumor mutation counts. Ubiquitous and regional expanded TCR counts correlated with ubiquitous and regional nonsynonymous mutations, respectively.

To note about this clonotype: The target antigen is unknown.

The time point was: sample taken at primary tumor resection. Whole RNA came from tumor, nontumor lung or frozen PBMC and was sequenced without being sorted. The TCR originated in a male donor with early-stage non-small cell lung cancer. The chain combines TRBV7-2 with TRBJ2-7; possibly TRBD1 or TRBD2 for D (5 bases each). Sample: lung tumor tissue, taken at surgery. CDR3 coding DNA: TGTGCCAGCAGCTTAGAACGGGGCCCCTACGAGCAGTACTTC. It translates to CASSLERGPYEQYF.